This T cell receptor beta chain comes out of a study of blood T cell repertoires in COVID-19. Background on the study: Specimens from acute and convalescent COVID-19 originated in the United States, Italy and Spain. The analysed material was cDNA or gDNA that came from T cells, B-cell-depleted T cells, or PBMCs.

Authors' processing steps: Reference gene primer amplification in the assay estimated nucleated cell counts. Using immunoSEQ multiplex PCR, the repertoire was profiled, and TCRdb retains in-frame clones only, with some absent. V and J calls and clone size come straight from that table; D and trimming were deduced from the DNA. The table records about 74,000 clones, about 90% of them present only once. CDR3 length: 14 amino acids. Deletions cut 0 bases from V and 3 bases from J, with 8 bases between. Per the germline V gene, CDR1 is LNHNV and CDR2 is YYDKDF (reference sequence). Specimen: peripheral blood. The chain uses TRBV15 and TRBJ2-5; maybe TRBD2 (6 bases). This sequence originates from a woman older than 75 with active or convalescent COVID-19. In nucleotides, the CDR3 is TGTGCCACCAGCAGAGATGGAGGGGAAGAGACCCAGTACTTC. As protein: CATSRDGGEETQYF.